These T cell receptor beta chains were read from a single sample in a study of CD8+ T cells in alopecia areata. Method: immunoSEQ multiplex PCR; TCRdb's copy keeps in-frame clones and lacks some. The table shows around 140,000 clones, with approximately 49% occurring only once. The sample consisted of CD4+ T cells sorted from blood, taken at week 0. These TCRs come from a human donor with alopecia areata. CDR3s leave out the opening cysteine and the closing phenylalanine or tryptophan.

V | CDR3
TRBV25-1 | ASSDFQETQY
TRBV30 | ACRSRGHEQY
TRBV30 | AWKHGGNQPQH
TRBV19 | ASSRQGTVEAF
TRBV9 | ASSVAPGGIQETQY
TRBV9 | ASSTAGADTQY
TRBV29-1 | SVELSGGQSGDEQF
TRBV30 | AWSVWVTGELF
TRBV7-9 | AIPRRSSYNEQF
TRBV2 | ASSGGKGDEQF
TRBV29-1 | SVLWGDTQY
TRBV7-2 | ASSPSPGQGAVGELF
TRBV2 | ASSERGLAKNIQY
TRBV28 | ASSLLTGQETQY
TRBV29-1 | SVVGRVSYEQY
TRBV29-1 | SAARQAGGELF
TRBV6-5 | ASRPVTGGGELF
TRBV29-1 | SVEIGTGGMQTQY
TRBV30 | ASVRQGGLAETQY
TRBV28 | ASSSSGSDYYGYT
TRBV28 | ASTPRLSGELF
TRBV30 | AWSHISNQPQH
TRBV29-1 | SVSTVQETQY
TRBV5-1 | ASSYFDRPYGYT
TRBV28 | ASSLQGDSYEQY
TRBV7-2 | ASSLGGRPLYEQY
TRBV5-1 | ASSGTKPSYNEQF
TRBV4-1 | ASSQVTGANQPQH
TRBV27 | ASSLAGPSYEQY
TRBV29-1 | SVQLVSYEQY
TRBV30 | AWSVRREDEQY
TRBV30 | AWTDPGGKVDTEAF
TRBV30 | AWSSQEETQY
TRBV14 | ASSQGDHSGTQY
TRBV18 | ASSKRTPGEVGANVLT
TRBV7-2 | ASSPDRAPNQPQH
TRBV10-3 | AISDSQKGNEQF
TRBV4-3 | ASSQELVAANTGELF
TRBV10-3 | AISEGTGQTTTQY
TRBV10-3 | AISAQQGGGSYEQY
TRBV30 | AWSGGYGTEAF
TRBV30 | ATTLAETQY
TRBV4-2 | ASSPRRENTGELF
TRBV13 | ASSLGTGNQPQH
TRBV6-1 | ASSELALGNNQPQH
TRBV19 | ASSWGASTEAF
TRBV5-6 | ASSPAGTFGETQY
TRBV5-6 | ASSWRTSGRSSNEQF
TRBV5-1 | ASNQAGETQETQY
TRBV29-1 | SVEGRLYQETQY
TRBV2 | AGRQGADTQY
TRBV29-1 | SVSVVADAYEQY
TRBV29-1 | SVLEGSSPDTQY
TRBV7-2 | ASREAGSSYNEQF
TRBV7-3 | ASSLRTGAHNEQF
TRBV30 | AWSTVRTSGSPRSYNEQF
TRBV29-1 | SVVPQGPEQF